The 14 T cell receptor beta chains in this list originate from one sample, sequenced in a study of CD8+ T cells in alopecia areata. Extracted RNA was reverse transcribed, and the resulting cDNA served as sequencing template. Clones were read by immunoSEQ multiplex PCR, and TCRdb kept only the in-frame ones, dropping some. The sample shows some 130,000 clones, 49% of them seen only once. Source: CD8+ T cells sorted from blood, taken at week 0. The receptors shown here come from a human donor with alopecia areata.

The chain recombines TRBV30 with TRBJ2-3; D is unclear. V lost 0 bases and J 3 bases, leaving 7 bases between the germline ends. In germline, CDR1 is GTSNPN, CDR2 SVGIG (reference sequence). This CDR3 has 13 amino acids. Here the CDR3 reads CAWSVMSTDTQYF. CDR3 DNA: TGTGCCTGGAGTGTAATGAGTACAGATACGCAGTATTTT.

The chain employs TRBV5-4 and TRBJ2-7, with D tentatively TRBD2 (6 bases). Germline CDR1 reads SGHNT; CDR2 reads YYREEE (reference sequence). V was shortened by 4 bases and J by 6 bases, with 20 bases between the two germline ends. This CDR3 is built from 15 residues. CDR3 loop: CASSDRLGRSGEQYF. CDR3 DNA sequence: TGTGCCAGCAGCGACAGACTAGGGCGATCCGGCGAGCAGTACTTC.

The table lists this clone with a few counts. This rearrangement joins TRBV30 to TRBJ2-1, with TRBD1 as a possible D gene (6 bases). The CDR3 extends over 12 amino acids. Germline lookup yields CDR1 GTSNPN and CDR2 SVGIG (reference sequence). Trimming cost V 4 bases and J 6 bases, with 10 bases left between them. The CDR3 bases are TGTGCCTGGAAATGGGGGCGCAATGAGCAGTTCTTC. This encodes CAWKWGRNEQFF.

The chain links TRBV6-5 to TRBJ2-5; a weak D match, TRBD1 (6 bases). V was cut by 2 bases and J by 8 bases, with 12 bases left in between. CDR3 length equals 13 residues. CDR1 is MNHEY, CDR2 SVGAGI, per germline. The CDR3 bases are TGTGCCAGCAGTTACCGGGCAGGGGTAACCCAGTACTTC. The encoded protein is CASSYRAGVTQYF.

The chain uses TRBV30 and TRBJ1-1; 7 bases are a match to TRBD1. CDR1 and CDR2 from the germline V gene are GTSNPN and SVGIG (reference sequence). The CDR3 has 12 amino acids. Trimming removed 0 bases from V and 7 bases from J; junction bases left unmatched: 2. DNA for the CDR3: TGTGCCTGGAGTGTCCAGGGGGTTGAAGCTTTCTTT. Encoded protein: CAWSVQGVEAFF.

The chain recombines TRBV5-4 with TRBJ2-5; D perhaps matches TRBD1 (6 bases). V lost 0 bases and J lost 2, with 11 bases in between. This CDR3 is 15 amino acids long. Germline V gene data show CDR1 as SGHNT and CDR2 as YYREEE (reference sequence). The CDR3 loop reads CASSLGGQSQETQYF. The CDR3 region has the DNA TGTGCCAGCAGCTTGGGTGGACAGTCACAAGAGACCCAGTACTTC.

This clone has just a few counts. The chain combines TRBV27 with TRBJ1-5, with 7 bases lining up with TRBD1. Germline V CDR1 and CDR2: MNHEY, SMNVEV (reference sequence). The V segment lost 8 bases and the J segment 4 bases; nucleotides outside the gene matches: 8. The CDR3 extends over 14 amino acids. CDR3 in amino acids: CASSIGGQNQPQHF. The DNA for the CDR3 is TGTGCCAGCTCCATCGGGGGACAGAATCAGCCCCAGCATTTT.

The CDR3 region has the DNA TGTGCCAGCAGCTCGACAGGGGGAACCTACGAGCAGTACTTC. Amino acids: CASSSTGGTYEQYF. The V gene is TRBV5-6, the J gene TRBJ2-7; 9 nucleotides line up with TRBD1. With V trimmed by 3 bases and J by 2 bases, 3 bases remained unmatched. The CDR3 runs 14 residues. In germline, CDR1 is SGHDT, CDR2 YYEEEE.

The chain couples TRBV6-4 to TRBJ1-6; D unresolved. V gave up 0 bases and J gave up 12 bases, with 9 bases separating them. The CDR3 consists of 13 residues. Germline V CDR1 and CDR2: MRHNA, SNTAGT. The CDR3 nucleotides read TGTGCCAGCAGTGACTCGCTGGGTGGACCCCTCCACTTT. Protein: CASSDSLGGPLHF.

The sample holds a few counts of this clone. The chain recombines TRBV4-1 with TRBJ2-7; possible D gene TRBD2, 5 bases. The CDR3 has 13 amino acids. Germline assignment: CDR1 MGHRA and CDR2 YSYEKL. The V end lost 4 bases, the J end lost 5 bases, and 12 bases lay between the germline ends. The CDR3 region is CASSLLVRDEQYF. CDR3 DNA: TGCGCCAGCAGCCTCCTAGTGAGGGACGAGCAGTACTTC.

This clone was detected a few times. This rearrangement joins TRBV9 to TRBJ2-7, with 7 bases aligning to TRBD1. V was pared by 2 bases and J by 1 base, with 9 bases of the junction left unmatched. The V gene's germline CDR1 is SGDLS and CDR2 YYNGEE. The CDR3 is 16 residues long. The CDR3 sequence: CASSVEGPGGSYEQYF. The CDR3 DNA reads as TGTGCCAGCAGCGTTGAGGGGCCAGGGGGTTCCTACGAGCAGTACTTC.

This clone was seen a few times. The DNA of the CDR3 is TGTGCCAGCAGCTTCCCCACAGGGAACAATGAGCAGTTCTTC. Protein: CASSFPTGNNEQFF. V and J are TRBV13 and TRBJ2-1, with D perhaps TRBD1 (6 bases). The CDR3 contains 14 residues. V lost 3 bases and J lost 5, with 11 bases in between. CDR1 and CDR2 from the germline V gene are PRHDT and FYEKMQ (reference sequence).

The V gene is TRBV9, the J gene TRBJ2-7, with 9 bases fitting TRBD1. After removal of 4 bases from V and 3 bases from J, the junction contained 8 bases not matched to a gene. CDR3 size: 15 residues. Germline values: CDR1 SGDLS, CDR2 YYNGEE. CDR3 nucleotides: TGTGCCAGCAGCCCCGAGGGACAGGGTTTCTACGAGCAGTACTTC. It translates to CASSPEGQGFYEQYF.

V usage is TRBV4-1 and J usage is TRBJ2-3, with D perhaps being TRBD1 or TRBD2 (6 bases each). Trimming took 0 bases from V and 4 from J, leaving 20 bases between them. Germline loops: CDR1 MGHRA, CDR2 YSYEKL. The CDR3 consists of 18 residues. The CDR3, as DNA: TGCGCCAGCAGCCAAGAAGTATGGAAGGGGGGAACCCCAGATACGCAGTATTTT. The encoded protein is CASSQEVWKGGTPDTQYF.